This T cell receptor beta chain is from a study of cytomegalovirus exposure and HLA in healthy donors. Overall study context: As an earlier analysis found, 150 million to 200 million T cells yielded 95 million to 130 million unique TCR beta sequences.

PCR was performed using 60 Vbeta and 13 Jbeta primers. This table comes from immunoSEQ multiplex PCR, and its TCRdb copy is limited to in-frame clones, with some not included. Among 150,000 to 180,000 clones listed, about 76% were seen once. Germline V lookup: CDR1 SGHRS, CDR2 YFSETQ. V lost 2 bases to trimming and J lost 6 bases; unmatched junction nucleotides: 2. The CDR3 spans 13 residues. Sequences were obtained from PBMCs. The V and J genes are TRBV5-1 and TRBJ2-1; TRBD1 agrees at 7 bases. The receptor's source is a man between 25 and 39 years old in good health and CMV-seropositive. The CDR3, as DNA: TGCGCCAGCAGCTTAGGGACAGCCAATGAGCAGTTCTTC. Residues: CASSLGTANEQFF.